The 10 T cell receptor beta chains reported below all come from one sample, sequenced in a study of blood T cells in healthy people across ages. The authors ran a second PCR of 7 to 11 cycles using a sample-barcoded 5' primer and a J-beta primer mix. TCRdb called the 5' RACE reads again in MiXCR, with one record for every CDR3 protein. In the table there are approximately 810,000 distinct CDR3 sequences, 30% to 45% of which are singletons. Sequencing was performed on blood. These receptors all stem from a man between 18 and 29 years old in good health.

The CDR3 loop is CSVQGGDYGYTF. DNA for the CDR3: TGCAGCGTACAGGGAGGAGACTATGGCTACACCTTC. The chain uses TRBV29-1 and TRBJ1-2; D is possibly TRBD1 (6 bases). Germline V gives CDR1 SQVTM, CDR2 ANQGSEA. This CDR3 is built from 12 residues. The germline V and J ends were trimmed by 6 bases and 3 bases, with 11 bases remaining between them.

The chain has TRBV5-1 and TRBJ2-5; D uncertain. V was clipped by 4 bases and J by 1 base, with 11 bases between them. Germline V gene lookup returns CDR1 SGHRS and CDR2 YFSETQ. The CDR3 covers 14 residues. Here the CDR3 DNA reads TGCGCCAGCAGCGTGAGTACAGCCCAAGAGACCCAGTACTTC. Its translation: CASSVSTAQETQYF.

J is TRBJ2-1 and V is TRBV28; D perhaps matches TRBD1 (6 bases). CDR1 and CDR2 from the germline V gene are MDHEN and SYDVKM. With 5 bases removed from V and 4 bases from J, the gap between germline ends came to 15 bases. The CDR3 has 15 residues. The CDR3 DNA follows: TGTGCCAGCAGTACCACCGGGACACAGTACAATGAGCAGTTCTTC. Amino acid sequence: CASSTTGTQYNEQFF.

The chain recombines TRBV5-1 with TRBJ2-2, with D perhaps matching TRBD1 or TRBD2 (5 bases each). The CDR3 is 17 amino acids. Germline CDR1 is SGHRS and CDR2 is YFSETQ. V was pared by 4 bases and J by 0 bases, with 16 bases between. The chain's CDR3 is CASSPRTGTSNTGELFF. CDR3 sequence (DNA): TGCGCCAGCAGCCCCCGGACGGGGACCTCGAACACCGGGGAGCTGTTTTTT.

This clonotype was seen ten or more times. This chain joins TRBV9 and TRBJ2-3; unclear D gene. Trimming removed 0 bases at V and 0 bases at J, with 8 bases between. This CDR3 is built from 15 residues. Germline CDR1 SGDLS, CDR2 YYNGEE. In DNA form, the CDR3 reads TGTGCCAGCAGCGTAGATATGAGTAGCACAGATACGCAGTATTTT. Protein sequence: CASSVDMSSTDTQYF. Variable domain in full (rest from reference TRBV9 and TRBJ2-3): DSGVTQTPKHLITATGQRVTLRCSPRSGDLSVYWYQQSLDQGLQFLIQYYNGEERAKGNILERFSAQQFPDLHSELNLSSLELGDSALYFCASSVDMSSTDTQYFGPGTRLTVL.

The chain recombines TRBV6-2 or TRBV6-3 with TRBJ1-5, with D tentatively TRBD1 (5 bases). Trimming pared 0 bases from V and 2 bases from J, leaving 8 bases between. The CDR3 length is 15 residues. The germline V gene has CDR1 MNHEY and CDR2 SVGEGT. The CDR3 loop reads CASSYSGQGNQPQHF. The CDR3 DNA reads as TGTGCCAGCAGTTACTCGGGGCAGGGCAATCAGCCCCAGCATTTT.

The V and J genes are TRBV7-2 and TRBJ2-3; D may be TRBD1 (7 bases). Between the trimmed V and J ends, which lost 1 base and 2 bases, there was a span of 10 bases. CDR3 size: 15 residues. CDR1 SGHTA and CDR2 FQGNSA come from the germline V gene. Here the CDR3 reads CASSLGGTATDTQYF. CDR3 nucleotide sequence: TGTGCCAGCAGCTTAGGCGGGACAGCCACAGATACGCAGTATTTT.

This clonotype appeared once. V usage is TRBV28 and J usage is TRBJ2-1; 8 bases are shared with TRBD2. Gene TRBJ2-7 matches the end of the DNA better, so the J call may be wrong. CDR1 is MDHEN, CDR2 SYDVKM, per germline. The CDR3 runs to 15 residues. As DNA, the CDR3 is TGTGCCAGCAGTTCAACTTCCGGGACTAGGTACGAGCAGTACTTC. It codes for CASSSTSGTRYEQYF.

The genes are TRBV10-3 and TRBJ2-2; D not certain. Germline V gene data show CDR1 as ENHRY and CDR2 as SYGVKD. The CDR3 runs to 17 residues. Trimming cost V 0 bases and J 2 bases, with 13 bases left between them. This CDR3 reads CAISESSSGRNTGELFF. The CDR3 bases are TGTGCCATCAGTGAGTCGAGCTCAGGCCGTAACACCGGGGAGCTGTTTTTT.

The gene calls are TRBV27 and TRBJ1-4; D perhaps matches TRBD1 (6 bases). The V end was cut by 4 bases, the J end by 5 bases, with 23 bases between. The CDR3 covers 18 residues. Germline-derived CDR1 and CDR2 are MNHEY and SMNVEV (reference sequence). Here the CDR3 reads CASSSLRGIGGTNEKLFF. The CDR3, as DNA: TGTGCCAGCAGTTCTTTACGAGGTATAGGGGGTACAAATGAAAAACTGTTTTTT.